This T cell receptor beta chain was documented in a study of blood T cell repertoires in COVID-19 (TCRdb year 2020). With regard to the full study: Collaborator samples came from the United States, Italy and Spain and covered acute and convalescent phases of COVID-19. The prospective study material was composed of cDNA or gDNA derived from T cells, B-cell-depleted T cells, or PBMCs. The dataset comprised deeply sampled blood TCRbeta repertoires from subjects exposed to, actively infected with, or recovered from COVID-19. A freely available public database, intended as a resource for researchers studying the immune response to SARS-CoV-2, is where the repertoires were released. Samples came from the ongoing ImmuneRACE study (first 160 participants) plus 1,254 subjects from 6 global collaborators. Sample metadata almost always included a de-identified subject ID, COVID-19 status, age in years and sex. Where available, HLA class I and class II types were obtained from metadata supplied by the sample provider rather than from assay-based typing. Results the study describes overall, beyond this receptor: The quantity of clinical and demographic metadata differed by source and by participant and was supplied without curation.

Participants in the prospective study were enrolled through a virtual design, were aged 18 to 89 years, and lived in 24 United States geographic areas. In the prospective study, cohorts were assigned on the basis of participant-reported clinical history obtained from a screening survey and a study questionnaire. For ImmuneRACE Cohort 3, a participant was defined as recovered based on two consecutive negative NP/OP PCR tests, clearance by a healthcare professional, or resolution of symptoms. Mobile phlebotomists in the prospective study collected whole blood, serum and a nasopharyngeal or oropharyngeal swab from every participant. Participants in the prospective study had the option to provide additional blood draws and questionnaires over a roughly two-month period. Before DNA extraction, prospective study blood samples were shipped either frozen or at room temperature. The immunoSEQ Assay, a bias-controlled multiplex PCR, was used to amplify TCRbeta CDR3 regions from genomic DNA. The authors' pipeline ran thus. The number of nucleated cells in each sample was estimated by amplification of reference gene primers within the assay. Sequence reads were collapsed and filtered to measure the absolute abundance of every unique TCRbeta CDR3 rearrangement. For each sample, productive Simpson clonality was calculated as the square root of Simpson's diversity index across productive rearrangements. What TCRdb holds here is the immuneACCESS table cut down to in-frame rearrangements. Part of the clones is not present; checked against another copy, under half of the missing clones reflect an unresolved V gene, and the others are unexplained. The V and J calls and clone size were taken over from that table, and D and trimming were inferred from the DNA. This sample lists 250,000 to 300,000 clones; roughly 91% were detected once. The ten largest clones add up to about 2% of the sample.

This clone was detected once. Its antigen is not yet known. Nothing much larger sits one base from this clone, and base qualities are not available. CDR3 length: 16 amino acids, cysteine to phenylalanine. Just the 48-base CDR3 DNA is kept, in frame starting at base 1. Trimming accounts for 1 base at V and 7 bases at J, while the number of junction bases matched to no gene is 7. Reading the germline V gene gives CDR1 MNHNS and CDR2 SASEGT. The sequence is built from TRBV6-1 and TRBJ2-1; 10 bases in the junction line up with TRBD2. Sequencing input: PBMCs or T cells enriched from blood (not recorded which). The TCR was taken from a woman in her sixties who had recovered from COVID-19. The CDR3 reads CASSEVASGRYNEQFF. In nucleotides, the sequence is TGTGCCAGCAGTGAAGTAGCTAGCGGGAGATATAATGAGCAGTTCTTC.